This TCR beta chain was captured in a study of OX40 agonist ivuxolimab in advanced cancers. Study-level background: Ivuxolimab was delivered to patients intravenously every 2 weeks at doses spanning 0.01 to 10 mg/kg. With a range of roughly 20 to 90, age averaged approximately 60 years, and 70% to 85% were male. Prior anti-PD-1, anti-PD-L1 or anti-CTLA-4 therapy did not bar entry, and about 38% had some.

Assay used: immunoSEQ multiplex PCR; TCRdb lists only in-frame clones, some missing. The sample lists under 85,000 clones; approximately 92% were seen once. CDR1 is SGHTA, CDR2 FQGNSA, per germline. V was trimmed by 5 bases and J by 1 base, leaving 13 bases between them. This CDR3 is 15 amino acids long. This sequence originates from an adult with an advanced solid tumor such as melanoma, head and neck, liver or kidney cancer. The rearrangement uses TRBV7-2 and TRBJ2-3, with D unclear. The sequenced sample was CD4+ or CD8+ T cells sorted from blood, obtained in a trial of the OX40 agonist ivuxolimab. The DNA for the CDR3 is TGTGCCAGCAGCCCCCAGCCTCTCGGCACAGATACGCAGTATTTT. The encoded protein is CASSPQPLGTDTQYF.